What follows describes a single TCR beta chain. Its antigen remains undetermined. No per-base quality is available; no much larger clone lies one base away. V is clipped by 4 bases and J by 5 bases, and the sequence between their germline boundaries is 13 bases long. Its CDR3 holds 14 amino acids, cysteine through phenylalanine. The CDR3 DNA has 42 bases and is translated from base 1. Reading the germline V gene gives CDR1 SGHRS and CDR2 YFSETQ. This sample is drawn from a study of cytomegalovirus exposure and HLA in healthy donors (dated 2017 in TCRdb). General notes on the study: According to a later analysis, one platform produced both the roughly 110 validation repertoires and the roughly 650 repertoires of the first cohort. To predict cytomegalovirus infection status, the study combined high-throughput TCR immunosequencing, statistical association of individual TCRs with disease status, and machine learning. Along with the approximately 670-subject first cohort, a separate validation cohort of roughly 110 different subjects was used. The study aimed to test whether cataloging public T cell receptors could reveal signatures of past pathogen exposure. The study at large found these results: A few of the identified cytomegalovirus-associated TCR beta chains were confirmed in vitro to be specific for cytomegalovirus antigens. The study listed approximately 160 TCR beta chains as associated with cytomegalovirus. The authors suggested that the approach could potentially be extended to other disease states and immunological phenotypes. In a later analysis, TCRs clustered in the first cohort were found to also tend to co-occur in the roughly 120 validation repertoires, with 94% of cluster scores above 0. The validation cohort had no HLA typing available for a later analysis, so co-occurrence within that cohort was assessed over all 120 or so repertoires. Across donors, most TCR sequences were observed very rarely, whereas some public TCRs were present in many individuals. The classifier was reported to diagnose cytomegalovirus status with high specificity and sensitivity in both the original and validation cohorts.

Library preparation employed the immunoSEQ multiplex PCR assay. The authors' analysis ran thus. To diagnose cytomegalovirus status from the catalog of TCR beta chain sequences, a statistical classification framework was built. The source is immuneACCESS, and TCRdb retained only in-frame sequences with V and J called. Part of the clones is not carried over; for the studies checked, unresolved V genes explain less than half of this, and the remainder is unexplained. Clone size and V and J calls were adopted from that table, with D and trimming inferred from the DNA. The sample includes about 120,000 clones, with 85% to 90% observed a single time. The ten top clones hold about 2.2% of the sample. Separate from the approximately 700-subject first cohort, the validation cohort of about 110 subjects was the group to which the donors belonged.

Sequencing was done on a sample of PBMCs. The TCR sequence derives from a woman in her 30s in good health and CMV-seronegative. In this chain, TRBV5-1 is recombined with TRBJ2-1; TRBD2 is a possible D gene, resting on 6 matching bases. Here is the DNA: TGCGCCAGCAGCCTCCCGGCGGGAAACAATGAGCAGTTCTTC. Translated, this gives CASSLPAGNNEQFF.